The rows below give T cell receptor beta chains drawn from one sample of a study of PD-1 blockade in mismatch repair-deficient tumors. Clones were read by immunoSEQ multiplex PCR, and TCRdb kept only the in-frame ones, dropping some. The sample holds about 120,000 clones, 86% seen once. The sample here was peripheral blood, taken 44 weeks after starting pembrolizumab. The receptors were gathered from an adult with mismatch repair-deficient cancer. The CDR3 runs from the conserved cysteine through the conserved F or W. Each record gives: CDR3 DNA, CDR3 protein, J gene, V gene, clone size, D gene. The D gene is left open where the match is weak. Clone size is not always given. Where it is, it says once, few, many or a class for expanded clones.

CDR3 DNA: TGTGCCAGCAGCGAACAGGGTTCCCAAGAGACCCAGTACTTC; CDR3 protein: CASSEQGSQETQYF; J gene: TRBJ2-5; V gene: TRBV11-3; clone size: -; D gene: -
CDR3 DNA: TGCACCAGCAGCCAAGAGGCCCCTCCGGGACACGAGATTTCGTTAGCCAAAAACATTCAGTACTTC; CDR3 protein: CTSSQEAPPGHEISLAKNIQYF; J gene: TRBJ2-4; V gene: TRBV1; clone size: -; D gene: -
CDR3 DNA: TGTGCCAGCAGTTTCGGGGATAATCAGCCCCAGCATTTT; CDR3 protein: CASSFGDNQPQHF; J gene: TRBJ1-5; V gene: TRBV27; clone size: -; D gene: -
CDR3 DNA: TGTGCCAGCAGCTCCCCCCTAGACGGAGTTAATGAAAAACTGTTTTTT; CDR3 protein: CASSSPLDGVNEKLFF; J gene: TRBJ1-4; V gene: TRBV7-9; clone size: -; D gene: -
CDR3 DNA: TGTGCCAGCAGCTTAGAACTAGCGGGAGGGTACAATGAGCAGTTCTTC; CDR3 protein: CASSLELAGGYNEQFF; J gene: TRBJ2-1; V gene: TRBV7-9; clone size: -; D gene: TRBD2
CDR3 DNA: TGTGCCAGCAGTCGTAACCCGTTCGCGAACACCGGGGAGCTGTTTTTT; CDR3 protein: CASSRNPFANTGELFF; J gene: TRBJ2-2; V gene: TRBV6-6; clone size: -; D gene: -
CDR3 DNA: TGTGCCTTTAGGTGGCTCTCGGGCACCGGGGAGCTGTTTTTT; CDR3 protein: CAFRWLSGTGELFF; J gene: TRBJ2-2; V gene: TRBV30; clone size: -; D gene: -
CDR3 DNA: TGTGCCAGCAGTACGCTGATCGGATCCGAGCAGTACTTC; CDR3 protein: CASSTLIGSEQYF; J gene: TRBJ2-7; V gene: TRBV6-5; clone size: -; D gene: -
CDR3 DNA: TGCGCCAGCAGCTTGGAGCCGGGAACCTACGAGCAGTACTTC; CDR3 protein: CASSLEPGTYEQYF; J gene: TRBJ2-7; V gene: TRBV5-1; clone size: few; D gene: -
CDR3 DNA: TGTGCCAGCAGTTTACGTTCGGGGACGAACTCCTACGAGCAGTACTTC; CDR3 protein: CASSLRSGTNSYEQYF; J gene: TRBJ2-7; V gene: TRBV27; clone size: -; D gene: -
CDR3 DNA: TGTGCCAGCAGTGAATTGCGAGGGTCTAATGAAAAACTGTTTTTT; CDR3 protein: CASSELRGSNEKLFF; J gene: TRBJ1-4; V gene: TRBV25-1; clone size: -; D gene: -
CDR3 DNA: TGTGCCAGCCGCCCCGGGACTAGCGCAGATACGCAGTATTTT; CDR3 protein: CASRPGTSADTQYF; J gene: TRBJ2-3; V gene: TRBV2; clone size: -; D gene: TRBD2
CDR3 DNA: TGTGCCAGCAGCCGGGCCCGGAACACTGAAGCTTTCTTT; CDR3 protein: CASSRARNTEAFF; J gene: TRBJ1-1; V gene: TRBV7-9; clone size: -; D gene: -